A single TCR beta chain is shown here with its context. Its antigen remains unidentified. FACS was used to enrich TEMRA cells, whereas the CD8+ and CD4+ T cells were obtained by negative isolation. This sample is drawn from a study of CD8 T cells in Susac syndrome. Study-wide background: About 6 sequenced Susac syndrome patients had clinically active disease, while eight were in remission. Study outcomes and limitations: An acknowledgment was made by the study that its TCR sequencing and HLA analysis involved relatively few individuals.

Reverse transcription of roughly 0.45 to 1 ug RNA was performed with random hexamers. TCRdb reprocessed the immunoSEQ multiplex PCR reads with MiXCR, giving one entry per CDR3 protein. The sample lists around 80,000 distinct CDR3 sequences, approximately 94% seen once, with about 0.47% in the top ten. CDR1 is LGHNA and CDR2 is YSLEER in the germline V gene. Losses at the gene ends were 5 bases for V and 6 bases for J; bases not matched to a gene: 9. The CDR3 consists of 16 residues. V is TRBV4-3 and J is TRBJ1-6; 8 bases are a match to TRBD1. Sequenced input: CD8+ T cells from PBMCs. The clonotype originates from a human donor with Susac syndrome. In DNA form, the CDR3 reads TGCGCCAGCAGCTCCCAGGGGGCCGCGGGTAATTCACCCCTCCACTTT. Its translation is CASSSQGAAGNSPLHF.